This T cell receptor (beta chain) originates from a study of shared clonotypes between healthy human individuals. Turning to this clone: Its target is unknown.

CD45RO-negative CD8 cells positively selected for CCR7 made up the naive population, which excluded terminally differentiated effector memory CD45RA+ cells. The assay was immunoSEQ multiplex PCR, and TCRdb's table has in-frame clones only and misses some. This table holds about 2.2 million clones, about 93% found once. General observations from the study: A limitation of the genetic and exposure-history diversity represented arose from few donors.

Between the trimmed V and J ends, which lost 5 bases and 0 bases, there was a span of 5 bases. The CDR3 sequence is 11 residues long. Germline CDR1 is SQVTM and CDR2 is ANQGSEA. The specimen sequenced was naive CD8+ T cells from PBMCs. The chain couples TRBV29-1 to TRBJ2-7; D ambiguous. The receptor was derived from a young man in good health. Some clones in this sample may be carry-over from other donors' samples. CDR3 in DNA: TGCAGCGTTACGGACTCCTACGAGCAGTACTTC. This encodes CSVTDSYEQYF.